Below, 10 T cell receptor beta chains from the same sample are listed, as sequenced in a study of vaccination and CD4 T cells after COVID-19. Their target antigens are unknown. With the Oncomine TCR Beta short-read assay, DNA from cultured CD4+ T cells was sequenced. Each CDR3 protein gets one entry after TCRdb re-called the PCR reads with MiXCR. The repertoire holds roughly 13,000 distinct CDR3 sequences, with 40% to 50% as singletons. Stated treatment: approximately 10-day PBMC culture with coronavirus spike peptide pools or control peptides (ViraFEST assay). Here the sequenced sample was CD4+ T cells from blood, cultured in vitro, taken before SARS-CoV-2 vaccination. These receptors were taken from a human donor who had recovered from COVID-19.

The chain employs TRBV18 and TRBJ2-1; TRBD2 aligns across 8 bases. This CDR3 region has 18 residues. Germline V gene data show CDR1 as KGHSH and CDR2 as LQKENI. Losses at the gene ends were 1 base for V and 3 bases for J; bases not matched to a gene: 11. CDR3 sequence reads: CASSPLLVLGGGYNEQFF. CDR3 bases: TGTGCCAGCTCACCACTCTTGGTCCTCGGGGGGGGCTACAATGAGCAGTTCTTC.

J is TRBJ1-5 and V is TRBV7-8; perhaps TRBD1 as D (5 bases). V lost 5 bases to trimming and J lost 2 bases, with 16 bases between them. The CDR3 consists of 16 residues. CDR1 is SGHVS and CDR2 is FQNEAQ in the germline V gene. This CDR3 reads CASSAQQGRGNQPQHF. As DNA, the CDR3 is TGTGCCAGCAGCGCTCAGCAGGGACGGGGCAATCAGCCCCAGCATTTT.

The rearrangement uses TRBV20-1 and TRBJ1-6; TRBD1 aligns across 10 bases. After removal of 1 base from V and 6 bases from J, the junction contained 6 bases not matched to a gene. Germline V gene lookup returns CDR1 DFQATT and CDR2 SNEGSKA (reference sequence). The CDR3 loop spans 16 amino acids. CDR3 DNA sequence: TGCAGTGCTAGAGCCAGAGACAGGGGGCTTAATTCACCCCTCCACTTT. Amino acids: CSARARDRGLNSPLHF.

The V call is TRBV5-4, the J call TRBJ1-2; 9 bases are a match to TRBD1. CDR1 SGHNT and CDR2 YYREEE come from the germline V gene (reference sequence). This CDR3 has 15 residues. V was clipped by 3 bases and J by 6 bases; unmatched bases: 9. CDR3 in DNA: TGTGCCAGCAGCTCGGCTAGGGACAGGGATGATGGCTACACCTTC. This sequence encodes CASSSARDRDDGYTF.

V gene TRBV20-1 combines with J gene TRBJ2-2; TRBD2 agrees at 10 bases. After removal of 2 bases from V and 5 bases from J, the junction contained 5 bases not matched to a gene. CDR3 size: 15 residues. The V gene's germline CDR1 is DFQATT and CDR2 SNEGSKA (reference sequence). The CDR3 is CSARPSGSRTGELFF. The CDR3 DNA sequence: TGCAGTGCTAGACCTAGCGGGAGTAGGACCGGGGAGCTGTTTTTT.

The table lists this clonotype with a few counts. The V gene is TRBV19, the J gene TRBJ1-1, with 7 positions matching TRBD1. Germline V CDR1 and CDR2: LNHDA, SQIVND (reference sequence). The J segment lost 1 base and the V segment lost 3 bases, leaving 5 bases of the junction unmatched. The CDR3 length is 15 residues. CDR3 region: CASSIRTGGNTEAFF. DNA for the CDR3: TGTGCCAGTAGTATCCGGACAGGCGGGAACACTGAAGCTTTCTTT.

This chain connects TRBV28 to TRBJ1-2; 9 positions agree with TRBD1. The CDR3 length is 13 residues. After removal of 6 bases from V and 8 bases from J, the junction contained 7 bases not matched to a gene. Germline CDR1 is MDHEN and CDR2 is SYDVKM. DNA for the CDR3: TGTGCCAGCAGGCTACAGGGGGCGGGCGGCTACACCTTC. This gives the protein CASRLQGAGGYTF.

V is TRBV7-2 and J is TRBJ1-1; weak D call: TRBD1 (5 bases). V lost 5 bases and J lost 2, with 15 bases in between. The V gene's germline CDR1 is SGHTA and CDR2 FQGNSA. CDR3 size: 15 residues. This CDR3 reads CASSAMGRTNTEAFF. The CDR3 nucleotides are TGTGCCAGCAGCGCGATGGGACGGACAAACACTGAAGCTTTCTTT.

The CDR3 DNA follows: TGCGCCAGCAGCCAAGGGCGGGCGTATGGCTACACCTTC. Translated, it gives CASSQGRAYGYTF. The chain has TRBV4-3 and TRBJ1-2; no definite D call. Per the germline V gene, CDR1 is LGHNA and CDR2 is YSLEER. Trimming took 1 base from V and 5 from J, leaving 8 bases between them. The CDR3 contains 13 residues.

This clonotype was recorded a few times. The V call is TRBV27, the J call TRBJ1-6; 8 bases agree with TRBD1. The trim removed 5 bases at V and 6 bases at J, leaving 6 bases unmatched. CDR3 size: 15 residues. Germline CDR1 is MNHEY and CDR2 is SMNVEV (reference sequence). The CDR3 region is CASSIRTGLNSPLHF. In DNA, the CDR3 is TGTGCCAGCAGTATCAGGACAGGGCTTAATTCACCCCTCCACTTT.